Listed below are T cell receptor beta chains from one sample, sequenced in a study of blood T cell repertoires in COVID-19. Repertoires were generated with immunoSEQ multiplex PCR, while TCRdb's copy carries only in-frame clones and drops some. The data contain under 60,000 clones, 70% to 85% of them seen just once; the ten biggest clones take up roughly 25%. Sequenced input: peripheral blood. The receptor set was obtained from a man aged 65 to 79 with acute or convalescent COVID-19. Each CDR3 is given without its conserved first and last residue. The D gene is left open where the match is weak. Part of the rows lack a size; the others show once, few, many or a class for expanded clones.

d_gene	v_gene	abundance	j_gene	CDR3aa
TRBD1	TRBV24-1	.	TRBJ1-5	ATDESGQGAYSNQPQH
TRBD2	TRBV15	once	TRBJ2-7	ATSRDKLAGAPLN
TRBD1	TRBV5-5	.	TRBJ2-5	ASSPRDRYQETQY
TRBD1	TRBV6-1	.	TRBJ1-2	ASSEARGLRGGYT
.	TRBV2	.	TRBJ2-4	ASSPGSNIQY
.	TRBV3-1/TRBV3-2	.	TRBJ2-7	ASSHYLGGQY
.	TRBV7-9	once	TRBJ1-1	ASSPWATEAF
TRBD1	TRBV6-4	once	TRBJ2-7	ASSYDRVEQY
TRBD1	TRBV19	.	TRBJ2-7	ASSPLSTGQGSEQY
.	TRBV2	.	TRBJ1-5	ASSRVNQPQH
.	TRBV2	.	TRBJ1-3	ASSGSGGLGGNTIY
TRBD2	TRBV9	.	TRBJ2-2	ASSVARTPREGSTGELF
.	TRBV7-3	.	TRBJ2-5	ASSLMPGLQETQY
.	TRBV6-1	.	TRBJ1-4	ASSEESGGRGEKLF
TRBD2	TRBV27	.	TRBJ2-7	ASSSWFRLAGGGYEQY
.	TRBV11-2	.	TRBJ2-7	ASSLNRVGYEQY
TRBD1	TRBV7-2	.	TRBJ1-2	ASSSRRQGANYGYT
.	TRBV7-8	.	TRBJ2-7	ASRPVEGAPPPPYEQY
.	TRBV24-1	.	TRBJ2-3	ATSAVGPRGTQY
TRBD1	TRBV19	.	TRBJ2-1	ASTHLAAGGNNEQF
TRBD1	TRBV5-4	.	TRBJ2-1	ASSPRDRAGQEQF
.	TRBV18	.	TRBJ1-2	ASSPADTLNYGYT
.	TRBV18	.	TRBJ2-3	ASSPSAGYTDTQY